Shown below are 7 T cell receptor beta chains from a single sample sequenced in a study of blood T cells in healthy people across ages. Then a second PCR, running about 6 to 12 cycles, was carried out with a sample-barcoded 5' primer and a J-beta primer mix. TCRdb redid the calling of the 5' RACE reads with MiXCR, one entry per CDR3 protein. The sample consists of 790,000 or so distinct CDR3 sequences, about 46% of them appearing once. Sequenced input: blood. The receptor source for this set is a man older than 75 in good health.

This clonotype has just a few counts. The V call is TRBV12-3 or TRBV12-4, the J call TRBJ2-3; D possibly uses TRBD1 or TRBD2 (6 bases each). The V and J ends lost 5 bases and 5 bases respectively, with 14 bases between them. CDR3 size: 14 residues. In DNA, the CDR3 is TGTGCCAGCAGTGTCGGAGGGGGAGGAGATACGCAGTATTTT. Residues: CASSVGGGGDTQYF.

This clonotype was seen only a few times. The J gene is TRBJ2-7, the V gene TRBV11-3; perhaps TRBD2 as D (6 bases). Trimming stripped 0 bases from V and 2 bases from J, with 11 bases between. Germline V gene sequence: CDR1 SGHNT, CDR2 YENEEA. This CDR3 region has 15 residues. CDR3 region: CASSLDWDFTYEQYF. CDR3 nucleotides: TGTGCCAGCAGCTTAGATTGGGACTTTACCTACGAGCAGTACTTC.

The gene calls are TRBV20-1 and TRBJ2-5; 9 bases match TRBD2. Losses at the gene ends were 0 bases for V and 11 bases for J; bases not matched to a gene: 19. This CDR3 has 17 residues. In germline, CDR1 is DFQATT, CDR2 SNEGSKA (reference sequence). CDR3 bases: TGCAGTGCTAGAGATGGGTCTGGACTAGCGCCCGTTGATGAGCAGTACTTC. This gives the protein CSARDGSGLAPVDEQYF.

The gene calls are TRBV7-7 and TRBJ2-2; 7 positions match TRBD1. The trim removed 5 bases at V and 0 bases at J, leaving 6 bases unmatched. The CDR3 contains 16 residues. CDR1 is SSHAT, CDR2 FNYEAQ, per germline (reference sequence). This chain's CDR3 is CASSSRQGANTGELFF. The CDR3 DNA reads as TGTGCCAGCAGCAGTCGACAGGGTGCGAACACCGGGGAGCTGTTTTTT.

V gene TRBV24-1 combines with J gene TRBJ1-2; no definite D call. The CDR3 runs 13 residues. V was clipped by 6 bases and J by 4 bases, with 11 bases between them. Per the germline V gene, CDR1 is KGHDR and CDR2 is SFDVKD. CDR3 DNA: TGTGCCACCAGTCCTGGGTTACTCTATGGCTACACCTTC. This gives the protein CATSPGLLYGYTF.

The CDR3 region has the DNA TGTGCCAGCAGTTGGGCGGGGGGCACAGATGCTCAGTATTTT. Translation: CASSWAGGTDAQYF. The V call is TRBV12-3 or TRBV12-4, the J call TRBJ2-3, with 8 bases identical to TRBD2. V was clipped by 4 bases and J by 12 bases; unmatched bases: 12. This CDR3 is 14 amino acids long.

The CDR3 spells CASRGLAGRSSTGELFF. CDR3 nucleotide sequence: TGTGCCAGCAGAGGACTAGCGGGTAGAAGTAGCACCGGGGAGCTGTTTTTT. The chain carries TRBV6-1 and TRBJ2-2; 11 bases fit TRBD2. Losses at the gene ends were 6 bases for V and 4 bases for J; bases not matched to a gene: 10. Germline CDR1 and CDR2: MNHNS and SASEGT. The CDR3 spans 17 residues.